Sequencing of this T cell receptor (beta chain) was carried out in a study of blood T cell repertoires in COVID-19. For the study at large: Some COVID-19 samples were acute and others convalescent; all came from the United States, Italy and Spain.

The table came from immunoSEQ multiplex PCR; TCRdb's copy has only in-frame clones and leaves some out. The data contain 220,000 or so clones, 88% of them singletons. Per germline, CDR1 SGHRS and CDR2 YFSETQ. V was clipped by 0 bases and J by 4 bases, with 8 bases between them. The CDR3 consists of 14 residues. The rearrangement joins TRBV5-1 to TRBJ1-3; the D is unclear. Material for sequencing was PBMCs or T cells enriched from blood (not recorded which). The TCR originated in a woman aged 50 to 60 with acute COVID-19. CDR3 sequence: CASSLGARGNTIYF. The CDR3 bases are TGCGCCAGCAGCTTGGGGGCCAGGGGAAACACCATATATTTT.